The entry below describes one TCR beta chain. TCRdb's table, derived via immunoSEQ multiplex PCR, lists solely in-frame clones and lacks some. The table shows just under 85,000 clones, with about nine tenths occurring only once. The sample belongs to a study of T cell changes during pregnancy in multiple sclerosis. Trimming removed 5 bases at V and 0 bases at J, with 11 bases between. Germline V gene lookup returns CDR1 SGHTA and CDR2 FQGNSA. The CDR3 is made up of 14 amino acids. V gene TRBV7-2 combines with J gene TRBJ2-7, with a weak D call TRBD2 (6 bases). This TCR was recovered from a female donor with multiple sclerosis, enrolled in a pregnancy study. The input for sequencing was peripheral blood, taken in the first trimester of pregnancy. The CDR3 nucleotides are TGTGCCAGCAGCCTGACTAGGCCCTCCTACGAGCAGTACTTC. This sequence encodes CASSLTRPSYEQYF.